The following is a TCR beta chain sequence with its context. Its matching antigen is unknown. Hyperthyroidism was newly diagnosed in patients aged 18 to 65 (duration under 2 months). The germline gives CDR1 SSHAT, CDR2 FNYEAQ (reference sequence). Losses at the gene ends were 4 bases for V and 4 bases for J; bases not matched to a gene: 12. This CDR3 contains 17 residues. The data derive from a study of T cells in Graves' hyperthyroidism and ophthalmopathy. Study-level points and caveats: Ophthalmopathy got predicted by the model a median around 6.6 months before its onset. Ophthalmopathy and stable hyperthyroidism were separated by a 13 V-J model. Among thyroid clonotypes expanded above 0.001, most also appeared in blood.

RNA transcripts yielded amplified TCR beta CDR3 regions. The HTBI primer set served for first-round RT-PCR of the TCR CDR3. MiXCR, applied by TCRdb to the multiplex PCR reads, yields one record per CDR3 protein. The table has just over 550,000 distinct CDR3 sequences, 35% to 55% seen once. What was sequenced was peripheral blood or thyroid tissue (not recorded which). The chain uses TRBV7-7 and TRBJ2-2; 7 bases are shared with TRBD2. The source of this sequence is a woman between 18 and 29 years old with Graves' hyperthyroidism. CDR3 bases: TGTGCCAGCAGCTGGGGGGAGGGCCGCTCTAGCACCGGGGAGCTGTTTTTT. Translated, it gives CASSWGEGRSSTGELFF.